This T cell receptor beta chain was found in a study of early stage breast cancer tumors. Each sample had two DNA replicates, roughly 0.5 ug blood or 1.5 ug tissue. TCRdb's copy holds only in-frame clones and misses some; the assay was immunoSEQ multiplex PCR. The table includes 25,000 to 35,000 clones, over 70% detected once. Whole-study findings and limits: Most shared enriched TCRB sequences were commonly generated ones.

Comments on this clone: Its cognate antigen is unknown.

With 5 bases removed from V and 3 bases from J, the gap between germline ends came to 11 bases. CDR1 and CDR2 from the germline V gene are SGHVS and FQNEAQ. This CDR3 has 14 amino acids. Input material: blood. This TCR derives from a person aged 40-50 years with breast cancer. This chain connects TRBV7-8 to TRBJ2-4; no clear D gene. CDR3 DNA: TGTGCCAGCAGCCCTGGAAGATACAAAAACATTCAGTACTTC. Protein product: CASSPGRYKNIQYF.